This entry describes one T cell receptor (beta chain). Its antigen is unidentified. The data were produced by immunoSEQ multiplex PCR, yet TCRdb's version contains in-frame clones alone and is incomplete. The sample yields tens of thousands of clones, just over 75% seen once. Time point defined: blood 2 weeks post-SBRT. Noted treatment: 15 Gy SBRT to primary tumor, nephrectomy 4 weeks later. The CDR3 runs 14 residues. Germline V gene data show CDR1 as ENHRY and CDR2 as SYGVKD. V dropped 5 bases and J dropped 2 bases, with 13 bases sitting between them. The data stem from a study of radiation and T cells in renal cell carcinoma. Study observations and caveats: In blood, top tumor clones expanded by 2 weeks, shrinking by 4.

The chain carries TRBV10-3 and TRBJ2-7; weak D call: TRBD1 (6 bases). The source material was blood, sampled from a patient whose treatment included radiotherapy and nephrectomy. The receptor's source is a man aged 55 to 70 with renal cell carcinoma. CDR3 DNA sequence: TGTGCCATCAGTCTGGTCGGACAGACCTACGAGCAGTACTTC. It yields the protein CAISLVGQTYEQYF.